The source of this T cell receptor beta chain is a study of blood T cell repertoires in COVID-19. The wider study: The United States, Italy and Spain provided the acute and convalescent COVID-19 samples.

From germline, CDR1 is SGDLS and CDR2 YYNGEE. V was cut by 3 bases and J by 2 bases, with 15 bases left in between. The CDR3 consists of 15 residues. Using immunoSEQ multiplex PCR, the repertoire was profiled, and TCRdb retains in-frame clones only, with some absent. This sample has about 73,000 clones; approximately 83% occur once, and the top ten carry around 28%. This receptor was taken from a human donor in a cohort sampled during active COVID-19. The specimen sequenced was peripheral blood. The gene calls are TRBV9 and TRBJ2-7; a possible D gene is TRBD1 (5 bases). The CDR3 here is CASSAGLGPAYEQYF. As DNA, the CDR3 is TGTGCCAGCAGCGCAGGGCTGGGTCCGGCCTACGAGCAGTACTTC.